This TCR beta chain derives from a study of blood T cell repertoires in COVID-19. Study in general: Samples came from the United States, Italy and Spain, spanning acute and convalescent COVID-19. From T cells, B-cell-depleted T cells, or PBMCs came the material, which was cDNA or gDNA.

Study processing details: Using reference gene primer amplification, nucleated cell counts were estimated. Assay used: immunoSEQ multiplex PCR; TCRdb lists only in-frame clones, some missing. That table furnishes V, J and clone size, whereas the DNA furnished D and trimming. This sample has about 190,000 clones, with more than 70% found just once. The clonotype comes from a woman of 80 years or more with active or convalescent COVID-19. The sequencing sample was made of peripheral blood.

The CDR3 here is CASSLAALSTDTQYF. CDR3 DNA sequence: TGCGCCAGCAGCTTGGCAGCGCTAAGCACAGATACGCAGTATTTT. This rearrangement joins TRBV5-1 to TRBJ2-3; D is unclear. CDR3 length equals 15 residues. Germline CDR1 reads SGHRS; CDR2 reads YFSETQ. V was pared by 0 bases and J by 0 bases, with 8 bases between. Looking up the rest from reference TRBV5-1 and TRBJ2-3 gives the full variable domain: KAGVTQTPRYLIKTRGQQVTLSCSPISGHRSVSWYQQTPGQGLQFLFEYFSETQRNKGNFPGRFSGRQFSNSRSEMNVSTLELGDSALYLCASSLAALSTDTQYFGPGTRLTVL.